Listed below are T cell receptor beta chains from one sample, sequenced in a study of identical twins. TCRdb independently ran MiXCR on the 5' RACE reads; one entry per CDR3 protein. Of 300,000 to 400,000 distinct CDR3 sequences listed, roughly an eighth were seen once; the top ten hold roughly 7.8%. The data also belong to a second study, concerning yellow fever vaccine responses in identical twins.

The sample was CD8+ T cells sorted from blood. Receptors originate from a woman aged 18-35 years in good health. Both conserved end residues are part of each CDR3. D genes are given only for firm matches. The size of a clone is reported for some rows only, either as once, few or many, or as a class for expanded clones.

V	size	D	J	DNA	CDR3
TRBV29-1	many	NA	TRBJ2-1	TGCAGCGTTGAGAGTGGTGGCGTCAGAGACAATGAGCAGTTCTTC	CSVESGGVRDNEQFF
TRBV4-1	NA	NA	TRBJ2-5	TGCGCCAGCAGCCAAGACGCTAGCTTGGAGACCCAGTACTTC	CASSQDASLETQYF
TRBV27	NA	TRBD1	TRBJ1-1	TGTGCCAGCAGTTTGGGGACAGGCCAACACACTGAAGCTTTCTTT	CASSLGTGQHTEAFF
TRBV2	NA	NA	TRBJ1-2	TGTGCCAGCAGTGAGGAACAGAACTATGGCTACACCTTC	CASSEEQNYGYTF
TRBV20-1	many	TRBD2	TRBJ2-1	TGCAGTGCCTCGGGACTAGCGGGGGGGAATGAGCAGTTCTTC	CSASGLAGGNEQFF
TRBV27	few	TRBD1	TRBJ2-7	TGTGCCAGCACGACAGGGCGCGAGCAGTACTTC	CASTTGREQYF
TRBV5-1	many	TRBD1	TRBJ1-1	TGCGCCAGCAGCCCCGGGACAGGGGGCGATAAGAACACTGAAGCTTTCTTT	CASSPGTGGDKNTEAFF
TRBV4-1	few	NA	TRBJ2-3	TGCGCCAGCAGCCCCTTTCCCGACCTCCCGACGCAGTATTTT	CASSPFPDLPTQYF
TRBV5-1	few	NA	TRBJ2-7	TGCGCCAGCAGCTTGTCTCGACAGGACCCATCCTACGAGCAGTACTTC	CASSLSRQDPSYEQYF
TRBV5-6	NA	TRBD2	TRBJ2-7	TGTGCCAGCAGCTTCGCTAGCGGGAGCAGTCACGAGCAGTACTTC	CASSFASGSSHEQYF
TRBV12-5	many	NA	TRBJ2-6	TGTGCTAGTGGACCGAACCCAAGAAGGCTTTCTGGGGCCAACGTCCTGACTTTC	CASGPNPRRLSGANVLTF
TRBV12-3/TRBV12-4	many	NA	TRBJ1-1	TGTGCCAGCCGAGGGGTGTCGACTGAAGCTTTCTTT	CASRGVSTEAFF
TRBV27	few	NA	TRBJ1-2	TGTGCCAGCTGGGCCGCGCCGAATGGCTACACCTTC	CASWAAPNGYTF
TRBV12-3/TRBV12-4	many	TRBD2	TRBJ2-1	TGTGCCAGCAGTCCTAGCGGGGGGGCCGGGTATGAGCAGTTCTTC	CASSPSGGAGYEQFF
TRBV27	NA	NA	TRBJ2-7	TGTGCCAGCAGGCCCGGGATCACCTACGAGCAGTACTTC	CASRPGITYEQYF
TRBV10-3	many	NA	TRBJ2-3	TGTGCCATCAGTGAGGGCCTGGTGGATACGCAGTATTTT	CAISEGLVDTQYF
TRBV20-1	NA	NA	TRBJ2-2	TGCAGTGCGGGTCAAATGAACACCGGGGAGCTGTTTTTT	CSAGQMNTGELFF
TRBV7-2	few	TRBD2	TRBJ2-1	TGTGCCAGCAGCTTAGCTCCGACTAGCGGGGGAAGCTCCTACAATGAGCAGTTCTTC	CASSLAPTSGGSSYNEQFF
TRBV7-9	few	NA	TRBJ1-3	TGTGCCAGCACCCTCGGAGGTGGCCCGACTGGAAACACCATATATTTT	CASTLGGGPTGNTIYF
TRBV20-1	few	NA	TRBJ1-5	TGCAGTGCCGAATCCGAGGGGGGCGATGCACAGCCCCAGCATTTT	CSAESEGGDAQPQHF
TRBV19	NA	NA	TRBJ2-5	TGTGCCAGTAGAGAGTTACCCCAAGAGACCCAGTACTTC	CASRELPQETQYF
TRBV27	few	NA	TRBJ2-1	TGTGCCAGCAGTTTATGGTCAGGGAGTTACAATGAGCAGTTCTTC	CASSLWSGSYNEQFF
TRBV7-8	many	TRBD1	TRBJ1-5	TGTGCCAGCAGGGCCGGGACAGATAGCAATCAGCCCCAGCATTTT	CASRAGTDSNQPQHF
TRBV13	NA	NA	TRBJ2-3	TGTGCCAGCAGCCCTCGAGGGGCCTGGGGGGATACGCAGTATTTT	CASSPRGAWGDTQYF
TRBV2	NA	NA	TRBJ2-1	TGTGCCAGCCCCTCCCAGGACTACAATGAGCAGTTCTTC	CASPSQDYNEQFF